This T cell receptor beta chain stems from a study of cytomegalovirus exposure and HLA in healthy donors. Study results and caveats: It was assumed in the presence/absence analyses that sequencing depth was roughly uniform across donors. Analyzed later, association rates of TCRs varied across HLA loci, with DRB1 most and HLA-C fewest.

With respect to this clone: Its matching antigen is unknown.

Germline-derived CDR1 and CDR2 are LNHNV and YYDKDF (reference sequence). Unmatched junction bases numbered 11, after V lost 4 bases and J lost 0 bases. This CDR3 comprises 17 residues. PCR employed 60 Vbeta and 13 Jbeta primers. The method was immunoSEQ multiplex PCR; TCRdb's version includes in-frame clones alone and lacks a portion of them. In the table there are more than 100,000 clones, about two thirds of which are singletons. The chain combines TRBV15 with TRBJ1-1, with TRBD1 matching 7 bases. The receptor was derived from a man in his forties or fifties in good health and CMV-seropositive. The source material was PBMCs. CDR3 in amino acids: CATSTVTGLRMNTEAFF. The CDR3 coding sequence is TGTGCCACCAGCACCGTGACAGGGCTGCGAATGAACACTGAAGCTTTCTTT.